Listed below are T cell receptor beta chains from one sample, sequenced in a study of blood T cell repertoires in COVID-19. Assay used: immunoSEQ multiplex PCR; TCRdb lists only in-frame clones, some missing. The sample records some 270,000 clones, 86% being singletons. Sequencing was performed on peripheral blood. Every receptor here comes from a woman of 80 years or more with COVID-19, enrolled during active disease. Each CDR3 is given with its conserved first and last residue. D genes are given only for firm matches. Rows may omit the clone size; those that give it use once, few, many or a size class.

V: TRBV2
length: 15
D: TRBD2
size: NA
J: TRBJ2-1
CDR3: CASSARSGAYNEQFF
DNA: TGTGCCAGCAGTGCCAGGAGCGGGGCATACAATGAGCAGTTCTTC

V: TRBV9
length: 15
D: NA
size: NA
J: TRBJ2-1
CDR3: CASSVQAASYNEQFF
DNA: TGTGCCAGCAGCGTACAGGCTGCCTCCTACAATGAGCAGTTCTTC

V: TRBV5-8
length: 13
D: NA
size: NA
J: TRBJ1-2
CDR3: CASNGGGAGGYTF
DNA: TGTGCCAGCAATGGTGGGGGGGCCGGTGGCTACACCTTC

V: TRBV7-9
length: 12
D: NA
size: NA
J: TRBJ2-3
CDR3: CASSLTTYTQYF
DNA: TGTGCCAGCAGCTTAACGACTTATACGCAGTATTTT

V: TRBV18
length: 13
D: TRBD1
size: NA
J: TRBJ1-2
CDR3: CASSQQGASGYTF
DNA: TGTGCCAGCTCACAACAGGGGGCAAGTGGCTACACCTTC

V: TRBV7-3
length: 16
D: TRBD2
size: NA
J: TRBJ2-5
CDR3: CASSSGLAGGPETQYF
DNA: TGTGCCAGCAGCTCCGGACTAGCGGGGGGGCCAGAGACCCAGTACTTC

V: TRBV7-9
length: 16
D: TRBD1
size: NA
J: TRBJ1-2
CDR3: CASSPTGTGPNYGYTF
DNA: TGTGCCAGCAGCCCCACCGGGACAGGGCCTAACTATGGCTACACCTTC

V: TRBV5-8
length: 16
D: NA
size: NA
J: TRBJ2-3
CDR3: CASSLGKKQGTDTQYF
DNA: TGTGCCAGCAGCTTGGGGAAAAAACAGGGCACAGATACGCAGTATTTT

V: TRBV9
length: 14
D: NA
size: NA
J: TRBJ2-5
CDR3: CASSPQGVWETQYF
DNA: TGTGCCAGCAGCCCCCAAGGGGTGTGGGAGACCCAGTACTTC

V: TRBV19
length: 17
D: NA
size: NA
J: TRBJ2-3
CDR3: CASSGSRARGGTDTQYF
DNA: TGTGCCAGTAGTGGGTCGAGGGCCAGGGGCGGCACAGATACGCAGTATTTT

V: TRBV27
length: 13
D: NA
size: NA
J: TRBJ1-4
CDR3: CASSRSGNEKLFF
DNA: TGTGCCAGCAGTCGGTCCGGGAATGAAAAACTGTTTTTT

V: TRBV19
length: 13
D: NA
size: NA
J: TRBJ2-7
CDR3: CASKDGGTYEQYF
DNA: TGTGCCAGTAAAGACGGGGGAACCTACGAGCAGTACTTC

V: TRBV2
length: 14
D: NA
size: NA
J: TRBJ2-3
CDR3: CASSRDSGTDTQYF
DNA: TGTGCCAGCAGCCGGGACTCAGGCACAGATACGCAGTATTTT

V: TRBV2
length: 12
D: TRBD1
size: NA
J: TRBJ1-1
CDR3: CASTRDSPEAFF
DNA: TGTGCCAGCACCCGGGACAGTCCTGAAGCTTTCTTT

V: TRBV21-1
length: 19
D: NA
size: NA
J: TRBJ2-6
CDR3: CASSKSVVADFSGANVLTF
DNA: TGTGCCAGCAGCAAAAGCGTTGTGGCGGATTTCTCTGGGGCCAACGTCCTGACTTTC

V: TRBV24-1
length: 12
D: NA
size: NA
J: TRBJ1-2
CDR3: CATSLGQDGYTF
DNA: TGTGCCACCAGTCTGGGGCAGGATGGCTACACCTTC

V: TRBV15
length: 16
D: NA
size: NA
J: TRBJ1-3
CDR3: CATSRDRGTDGNTIYF
DNA: TGTGCCACCAGCAGAGATAGGGGGACGGATGGAAACACCATATATTTT

V: TRBV7-2
length: 15
D: TRBD1
size: NA
J: TRBJ1-1
CDR3: CASSLRAGGNTEAFF
DNA: TGTGCCAGCAGCTTAAGGGCAGGGGGGAACACTGAAGCTTTCTTT

V: TRBV3-1/TRBV3-2
length: 15
D: TRBD1
size: NA
J: TRBJ2-1
CDR3: CASSLTGGINNEQFF
DNA: TGTGCCAGCAGCCTAACAGGGGGGATTAACAATGAGCAGTTCTTC

V: TRBV2
length: 18
D: TRBD1
size: NA
J: TRBJ1-2
CDR3: CASSEAGQGQYLNYGYTF
DNA: TGTGCCAGCAGTGAAGCGGGACAGGGTCAATACCTCAACTATGGCTACACCTTC

V: TRBV6-5
length: 12
D: NA
size: few
J: TRBJ1-1
CDR3: CASSSQGTEAFF
DNA: TGTGCCAGCAGTTCTCAGGGAACTGAAGCTTTCTTT

V: TRBV7-2
length: 16
D: TRBD1
size: NA
J: TRBJ1-1
CDR3: CASSSGTGGLNTEAFF
DNA: TGTGCCAGCAGCTCAGGGACAGGGGGGTTGAACACTGAAGCTTTCTTT

V: TRBV5-4
length: 15
D: TRBD2
size: NA
J: TRBJ2-1
CDR3: CASSTGLAGRNEQFF
DNA: TGTGCCAGCAGCACCGGACTAGCGGGGAGGAATGAGCAGTTCTTC

V: TRBV19
length: 15
D: NA
size: once
J: TRBJ2-1
CDR3: CASSLGGGSYNEQFF
DNA: TGTGCCAGTAGTTTAGGGGGGGGCTCCTACAATGAGCAGTTCTTC

V: TRBV12-3/TRBV12-4
length: 12
D: NA
size: few
J: TRBJ2-2
CDR3: CASTRTAGELFF
DNA: TGTGCCAGCACCCGGACAGCCGGGGAGCTGTTTTTT

V: TRBV7-2
length: 13
D: NA
size: NA
J: TRBJ1-2
CDR3: CASSLVTGYGYTF
DNA: TGTGCCAGCAGCTTAGTTACAGGCTATGGCTACACCTTC

V: TRBV7-2
length: 15
D: TRBD2
size: NA
J: TRBJ2-5
CDR3: CASSLEAGGMTTQYF
DNA: TGTGCCAGCAGCTTAGAAGCGGGGGGGATGACGACCCAGTACTTC

V: TRBV7-2
length: 15
D: NA
size: NA
J: TRBJ2-7
CDR3: CASSLSVDLSYEQYF
DNA: TGTGCCAGCAGCTTAAGCGTTGACCTCTCCTACGAGCAGTACTTC

V: TRBV6-6
length: 14
D: NA
size: NA
J: TRBJ1-1
CDR3: CASRTGIMNTEAFF
DNA: TGTGCCAGCAGAACAGGGATAATGAACACTGAAGCTTTCTTT

V: TRBV5-1
length: 16
D: TRBD2
size: NA
J: TRBJ2-1
CDR3: CASSLGSGGANNEQFF
DNA: TGCGCCAGCAGCTTGGGTAGCGGGGGGGCGAACAATGAGCAGTTCTTC

V: TRBV19
length: 14
D: TRBD2
size: NA
J: TRBJ2-2
CDR3: CASSIGGTTGELFF
DNA: TGTGCCAGTAGTATCGGGGGGACGACCGGGGAGCTGTTTTTT

V: TRBV19
length: 13
D: TRBD1
size: NA
J: TRBJ1-2
CDR3: CASTTVGGGGYTF
DNA: TGTGCCAGTACCACGGTTGGAGGGGGCGGCTACACCTTC

V: TRBV9
length: 16
D: TRBD1
size: once
J: TRBJ2-3
CDR3: CASSLLRPGGPDTQYF
DNA: TGTGCCAGCAGCCTCCTCAGGCCAGGGGGCCCAGATACGCAGTATTTT

V: TRBV4-3
length: 14
D: NA
size: NA
J: TRBJ1-5
CDR3: CASSQAPGDQPQHF
DNA: TGCGCCAGCAGCCAAGCCCCGGGGGACCAGCCCCAGCATTTT

V: TRBV5-1
length: 14
D: NA
size: NA
J: TRBJ1-1
CDR3: CASSSLASNTEAFF
DNA: TGCGCCAGCAGCTCTCTGGCCTCGAACACTGAAGCTTTCTTT

V: TRBV27
length: 18
D: NA
size: NA
J: TRBJ2-5
CDR3: CASKPMTGRKEGKETQYF
DNA: TGTGCCAGCAAGCCGATGACGGGGAGGAAAGAAGGGAAAGAGACCCAGTACTTC

V: TRBV6-1
length: 14
D: NA
size: NA
J: TRBJ1-3
CDR3: CASSEVSDGNTIYF
DNA: TGTGCCAGCAGTGAGGTGTCAGATGGAAACACCATATATTTT

V: TRBV18
length: 14
D: NA
size: once
J: TRBJ2-5
CDR3: CASSPPGRQETQYF
DNA: TGTGCCAGCTCACCACCGGGCAGACAAGAGACCCAGTACTTC

V: TRBV7-6
length: 17
D: TRBD2
size: NA
J: TRBJ2-2
CDR3: CASSRRPSGGADGELFF
DNA: TGTGCCAGCAGCAGACGTCCTAGCGGGGGGGCCGACGGGGAGCTGTTTTTT

V: TRBV28
length: 17
D: NA
size: NA
J: TRBJ1-2
CDR3: CASSLQARQGPSYGYTF
DNA: TGTGCCAGCAGTTTACAAGCCCGGCAGGGTCCATCCTATGGCTACACCTTC

V: TRBV2
length: 13
D: NA
size: NA
J: TRBJ2-1
CDR3: CASAGATYNEQFF
DNA: TGTGCCAGCGCAGGGGCGACCTACAATGAGCAGTTCTTC

V: TRBV7-9
length: 13
D: TRBD1
size: NA
J: TRBJ1-1
CDR3: CASSRTGDTEAFF
DNA: TGTGCCAGCAGCAGGACAGGGGACACTGAAGCTTTCTTT

V: TRBV29-1
length: 13
D: NA
size: NA
J: TRBJ1-5
CDR3: CSVRGDNNQPQHF
DNA: TGCAGCGTCAGGGGCGACAACAATCAGCCCCAGCATTTT

V: TRBV3-1/TRBV3-2
length: 16
D: NA
size: NA
J: TRBJ1-2
CDR3: CASSQETAYPPYGYTF
DNA: TGTGCCAGCAGCCAAGAGACAGCTTACCCCCCCTATGGCTACACCTTC

V: TRBV18
length: 16
D: NA
size: NA
J: TRBJ1-1
CDR3: CASSPAVLGVDTEAFF
DNA: TGTGCCAGCTCACCTGCGGTTCTAGGAGTGGACACTGAAGCTTTCTTT

V: TRBV18
length: 17
D: NA
size: NA
J: TRBJ1-2
CDR3: CASSPIDRIQTNYGYTF
DNA: TGTGCCAGCTCACCGATAGACAGAATACAGACTAACTATGGCTACACCTTC

V: TRBV18
length: 15
D: NA
size: once
J: TRBJ2-5
CDR3: CASSPSIGELSTQYF
DNA: TGTGCCAGCTCACCTTCGATTGGAGAGCTCTCGACCCAGTACTTC

V: TRBV7-2
length: 15
D: NA
size: NA
J: TRBJ2-1
CDR3: CASSLNREGPREQFF
DNA: TGTGCCAGCAGCTTAAACAGGGAAGGCCCTAGAGAGCAGTTCTTC

V: TRBV29-1
length: 13
D: NA
size: NA
J: TRBJ1-1
CDR3: CSAYVYSNTEAFF
DNA: TGCAGCGCTTACGTTTACAGCAACACTGAAGCTTTCTTT

V: TRBV14
length: 17
D: TRBD2
size: NA
J: TRBJ2-7
CDR3: CASSPLRLAGAAYEQYF
DNA: TGTGCCAGCAGCCCACTCCGACTAGCGGGGGCGGCCTACGAGCAGTACTTC

V: TRBV19
length: 15
D: TRBD1
size: NA
J: TRBJ2-3
CDR3: CASRGQGGTTDTQYF
DNA: TGTGCCAGTAGGGGACAGGGGGGAACGACAGATACGCAGTATTTT

V: TRBV5-6
length: 12
D: NA
size: NA
J: TRBJ1-4
CDR3: CASSLEGGILFF
DNA: TGTGCCAGCAGCTTGGAGGGGGGGATACTGTTTTTT

V: TRBV7-7
length: 16
D: TRBD1
size: NA
J: TRBJ2-5
CDR3: CASSSVGDRGRETQYF
DNA: TGTGCCAGCAGCTCCGTAGGGGACAGGGGACGGGAGACCCAGTACTTC

V: TRBV18
length: 15
D: TRBD1
size: NA
J: TRBJ1-1
CDR3: CASSPTGQGSTEAFF
DNA: TGTGCCAGCTCACCGACGGGACAGGGGTCCACTGAAGCTTTCTTT

V: TRBV4-2
length: 16
D: TRBD1
size: NA
J: TRBJ2-7
CDR3: CASSQEVRDSSYEQYF
DNA: TGTGCCAGCAGCCAAGAGGTTCGGGACAGCTCCTACGAGCAGTACTTC

V: TRBV30
length: 13
D: NA
size: few
J: TRBJ1-2
CDR3: CAWCGGRGRSYTF
DNA: TGTGCCTGGTGCGGGGGTCGGGGACGCAGCTACACCTTC

V: TRBV12-3/TRBV12-4
length: 13
D: NA
size: NA
J: TRBJ1-2
CDR3: CASSLQDNYGYTF
DNA: TGTGCCAGCAGTTTACAGGATAACTATGGCTACACCTTC